This T cell receptor beta chain was sequenced during a study of cytomegalovirus exposure and HLA in healthy donors. The CDR3 runs 15 residues. V shed 2 bases and J shed 0 bases, with 12 bases lying between them. Germline CDR1 is SGHRS and CDR2 is YFSETQ. The PCR used 60 Vbeta and 13 Jbeta primers. Clones were sequenced by immunoSEQ multiplex PCR, and TCRdb holds only the in-frame ones, with some missing. The data hold 150,000 to 200,000 clones, with 75% to 90% observed a single time. Each of the donors was a healthy bone marrow donor. Sequencing was done on a sample of PBMCs. The clonotype originates from a man between 18 and 35 years old in good health and CMV-seropositive. The V gene is TRBV5-1, the J gene TRBJ2-7; no definite D call. Here the CDR3 reads CASSFTESASYEQYF. CDR3 in DNA: TGCGCCAGCAGCTTTACGGAGAGCGCCTCCTACGAGCAGTACTTC.